The subject of this entry is one T cell receptor beta chain. This clone was recorded only once. The clone's antigen remains unknown. The input lacks base qualities; no much larger clone sits a single base away. Patients with a history of autoimmune disease or receiving systemic immunosuppression were excluded from the trial. In every dose cohort, peripheral blood was drawn for TCR sequencing at baseline, cycle 4 day 1, and cycle 7 day 1. Samples were obtained from an open-label, multicenter, first-in-human phase I dose-escalation trial of ivuxolimab. Adults with locally advanced or metastatic melanoma, renal cell, hepatocellular, or head and neck squamous cell carcinoma were enrolled in the trial. Before TCR sequencing, CD4+ and CD8+ T cells were separately sorted from peripheral blood. These data belong to a study of OX40 agonist ivuxolimab in advanced cancers. About the study as a whole: Ivuxolimab, which targeted the costimulatory receptor OX40 (CD134), was an agonistic, fully human IgG2 monoclonal antibody. Intravenous ivuxolimab was administered to patients every 2 weeks at six dose levels: 0.01, 0.1, 0.3, 1.5, 3 and 10 mg/kg. Of the roughly 52 dose-escalation patients, hepatocellular carcinoma was present in about 19, melanoma in approximately 15, renal cell carcinoma in 9 and head and neck cancer in 9. The dose-escalation cohort was 82.7% male with a mean age of roughly 62 years, ranging from roughly 20 to 80. Prior anti-PD-1, anti-PD-L1 or anti-CTLA-4 therapy was permitted, and checkpoint inhibitors had been received by 30% to 40% of dose-escalation patients. Partial responses occurred in three dose-escalation patients, of whom one had hepatocellular carcinoma and two had cutaneous melanoma. Peripheral TCRbeta sequencing aimed to test whether ivuxolimab altered TCR sequence diversity and caused clonal T-cell expansion. The paper describes the monotherapy dose-escalation part (N ≈ 52 patients) of the phase I trial of ivuxolimab. Study-wide conclusions, independent of this receptor: After ivuxolimab, more expanded clones were found on average in CD8+ T cells than in CD4+ T cells. At doses of 0.1 to 3.0 mg/kg, clonal expansion of both CD4+ and CD8+ T cells in blood was seen between baseline and week 6. Low levels of normalized T-cell clonal expansion were also seen in some patients who did not respond. Which antigens the clonally expanded peripheral T cells were specific for was not determined. Partial responders in the 0.1-3.0 mg/kg groups had among the lowest normalized peripheral clonal expansion, especially among CD8+ T cells.

A distance of 16 bases separates the germline ends of V and J, which lose 1 base and 6 bases respectively. According to the germline V gene, CDR1 reads SGHVS and CDR2 reads FNYEAQ. Inclusive of the bounding cysteine and phenylalanine, the CDR3 is 15 residues long. The sequence is cut down to CDR3 DNA, 45 bases in frame from base 1. Genomic DNA was extracted from sorted cells for sequencing of the TCRbeta CDR3 region. The immunoSEQ Assay was used for sequencing of TCRbeta CDR3 regions. TCRdb carries this immuneACCESS record with in-frame sequences only. Its versions omit some clonotypes, under half of them owing to an unresolved V gene in the studies checked, with the rest unexplained. The sample table holds fewer than 65,000 clones, of which approximately 86% were seen once. Of the sample, about 1% falls within the top ten clones.

The source material was CD4+ or CD8+ T cells sorted from blood, sampled in a trial of the OX40 agonist ivuxolimab. The clonotype comes from an adult with an advanced solid tumor such as melanoma, head and neck, liver or kidney cancer. The chain is made from TRBV7-6 and TRBJ2-7; TRBD1 is a possible D gene, resting on 5 matching bases. The DNA sequence is as follows: TGTGCCAGCAGCTTAGGTGTGGGTTCAGGGCGCGAGCAGTACTTC. It translates as CASSLGVGSGREQYF.